A single TCR beta chain is shown here with its context. This specimen comes from a study of control samples from healthy donors and cancer patients. Sequenced by immunoSEQ multiplex PCR; TCRdb stores in-frame clones only, minus some. The sample yields roughly 150,000 clones, 88% seen once. Losses at the gene ends were 0 bases for V and 4 bases for J; bases not matched to a gene: 2. This CDR3 has 18 amino acids. The V gene's germline CDR1 is KGHSH and CDR2 LQKENI. Input material: blood. The source is a man aged 18 to 29 in good health. The chain has TRBV18 and TRBJ2-6, with 14 positions matching TRBD2. CDR3 nucleotides: TGTGCCAGCTCACCACCGGGACTAGCGGGGGACGGGGCCAACGTCCTGACTTTC. It yields the protein CASSPPGLAGDGANVLTF.